Listed here are 10 T cell receptor beta chains from one sample, sequenced in a study of shared clonotypes between healthy human individuals (dated by TCRdb to about 2020). The protocol used for the library was the immunoSEQ multiplex PCR assay. TCRdb's version of the immuneACCESS table is confined to in-frame rearrangements and falls short of the full clone set. An unresolved V gene accounts for under half of the shortfall where checked; the remainder is of unknown origin. The sample yields roughly 760,000 clones; under 80% were counted once. The ten most abundant clones make up around 1.6% of the sample. Material for sequencing was memory CD4+ T cells sorted from blood. In light of the paper, this sample's cell subset or site label describes: CD45RA-negative fraction. Receptor source: a woman in her thirties in good health.

This chain uses TRBV7-9 with TRBJ2-2, with D perhaps matching TRBD2 (6 bases). Per germline, CDR1 SEHNR and CDR2 FQNEAQ (reference sequence). Trimming took 5 bases from V and 4 from J, leaving 14 bases between them. The CDR3 is 15 amino acids. CDR3 amino acids: CASSPRRGGTGELFF. The CDR3 region has the DNA TGTGCCAGCAGCCCGCGTCGGGGAGGCACCGGGGAGCTGTTTTTT. The full variable domain, its missing parts supplied by reference TRBV7-9 and TRBJ2-2, is DTGVSQNPRHKITKRGQNVTFRCDPISEHNRLYWYRQTLGQGPEFLTYFQNEAQLEKSRLLSDRFSAERPKGSFSTLEIQRTEQGDSAMYLCASSPRRGGTGELFFGEGSRLTVL.

This clone has more than one count but fewer than ten. This chain links TRBV21-1 with TRBJ2-7. TRBV21-1 is a recognized pseudogene. The CDR3 spans 14 residues. CDR3 sequence reads: CASSKGTSSYEQYF. The CDR3 DNA reads as TGTGCCAGCAGCAAAGGCACAAGCAGCTACGAGCAGTACTTC.

The rearrangement joins TRBV27 to TRBJ2-1; TRBD1 matches 9 bases. After removal of 2 bases from V and 8 bases from J, the junction contained 7 bases not matched to a gene. Germline CDR1 is MNHEY and CDR2 is SMNVEV (reference sequence). This CDR3 has 15 amino acids. The CDR3 region is CASSLRNRGRDEQFF. CDR3 bases: TGTGCCAGCAGTTTAAGGAACAGGGGGCGGGATGAGCAGTTCTTC.

The rearrangement joins TRBV7-9 to TRBJ1-4, with D unresolved. From germline, CDR1 is SEHNR and CDR2 FQNEAQ (reference sequence). The CDR3 runs to 13 residues. The germline V and J ends were trimmed by 0 bases and 8 bases, with 7 bases remaining between them. The CDR3 DNA reads TGTGCCAGCAGCTTAGCAGGGAACGAAAAACTGTTTTTT. Its protein product is CASSLAGNEKLFF.

This clone is a singleton in its sample. The chain has TRBV28 and TRBJ2-5; 7 positions match TRBD1. Losses at the gene ends were 6 bases for V and 1 base for J; bases not matched to a gene: 11. Per germline, CDR1 MDHEN and CDR2 SYDVKM. The CDR3 totals 16 residues. In DNA, the CDR3 is TGTGCCAGCAGCTATGCTTCACAGGGGCCCCAAGAGACCCAGTACTTC. Amino acid sequence: CASSYASQGPQETQYF.

This rearrangement joins TRBV28 to TRBJ2-5; 7 bases fit TRBD1. The V gene end was trimmed by 4 bases and the J gene end by 5 bases; junction bases not matched to a gene: 7. The CDR3 is 14 residues long. From germline, CDR1 is MDHEN and CDR2 SYDVKM. The CDR3 bases are TGTGCCAGCAGTTCCTCAGGGGGTGAGGAGACCCAGTACTTC. It codes for CASSSSGGEETQYF.

This chain joins TRBV28 and TRBJ2-2; 9 bases match TRBD2. After removal of 3 bases from V and 0 bases from J, the junction contained 8 bases not matched to a gene. The CDR3 loop spans 18 amino acids. The germline CDR1 and CDR2 sequences are MDHEN and SYDVKM. The CDR3 nucleotides are TGTGCCAGCAGTTTCCTGACTAGCGGAGACACGAACACCGGGGAGCTGTTTTTT. Amino acids: CASSFLTSGDTNTGELFF.

The chain carries TRBV5-1 and TRBJ2-1, with 12 bases aligning to TRBD2. The V gene end was trimmed by 3 bases and the J gene end by 4 bases; junction bases not matched to a gene: 8. The V gene's germline CDR1 is SGHRS and CDR2 YFSETQ. The CDR3 runs 17 residues. The CDR3 DNA follows: TGCGCCAGCAGCTGGGGACTAACTAGCGGGGGGTACAATGAGCAGTTCTTC. Its translation: CASSWGLTSGGYNEQFF.

This rearrangement joins TRBV6-5 to TRBJ2-1; TRBD1 aligns across 8 bases. Germline trimming cut 7 bases from V and 8 bases from J; bases unmatched to any gene: 13. CDR1 is MNHEY and CDR2 is SVGAGI in the germline V gene. The CDR3 runs to 15 residues. This CDR3 is CASIPTRQGAHEQFF. Here the CDR3 DNA reads TGTGCCAGCATCCCAACCCGGCAGGGGGCCCATGAGCAGTTCTTC.

This sequence joins TRBV19 and TRBJ2-7, with D possibly matching TRBD1 (6 bases). CDR1 and CDR2 (germline): LNHDA, SQIVND (reference sequence). The CDR3 sequence is 12 residues long. The V and J ends lost 4 bases and 4 bases respectively, with 8 bases between them. The CDR3 coding sequence is TGTGCCAGTAGTAGGGACACTTACGAGCAGTACTTC. Translating it yields CASSRDTYEQYF.